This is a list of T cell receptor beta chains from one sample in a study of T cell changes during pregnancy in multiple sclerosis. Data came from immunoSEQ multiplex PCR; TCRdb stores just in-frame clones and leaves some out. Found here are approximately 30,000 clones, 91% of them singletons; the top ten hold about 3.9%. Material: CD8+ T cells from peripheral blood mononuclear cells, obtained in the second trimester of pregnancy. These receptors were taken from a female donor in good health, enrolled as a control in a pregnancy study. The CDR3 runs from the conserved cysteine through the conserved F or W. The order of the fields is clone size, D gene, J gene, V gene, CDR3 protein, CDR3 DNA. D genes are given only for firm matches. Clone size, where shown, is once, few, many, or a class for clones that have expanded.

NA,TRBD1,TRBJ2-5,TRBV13,CASSFLQGQETQYF,TGTGCCAGCAGCTTTCTACAGGGGCAAGAGACCCAGTACTTC
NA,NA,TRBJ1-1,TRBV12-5,CASGFLPSEAFF,TGTGCTAGTGGTTTTCTGCCGAGTGAAGCTTTCTTT
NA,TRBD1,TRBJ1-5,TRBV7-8,CASSYAEGASNQPQHF,TGTGCCAGCAGCTACGCAGAGGGGGCTAGCAATCAGCCCCAGCATTTT
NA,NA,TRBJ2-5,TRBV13,CASSSRIGTQYF,TGTGCCAGCAGCTCTAGAATCGGGACCCAGTACTTC
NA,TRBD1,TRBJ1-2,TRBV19,CASSIVGTVGYGYTF,TGTGCCAGTAGTATAGTCGGGACAGTGGGCTATGGCTACACCTTC
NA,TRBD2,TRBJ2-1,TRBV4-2,CASSQDGGGGANEQFF,TGTGCCAGCAGCCAAGATGGCGGCGGGGGGGCCAATGAGCAGTTCTTC
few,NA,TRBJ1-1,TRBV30,CVLGRETSEAFF,TGTGTTTTAGGCAGGGAAACGTCTGAAGCTTTCTTT
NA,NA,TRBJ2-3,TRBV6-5,CASSYMAGHTDTQYF,TGTGCCAGCAGTTACATGGCAGGACACACAGATACGCAGTATTTT
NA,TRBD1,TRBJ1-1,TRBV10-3,CAISWTGAIMKADTEAFF,TGTGCCATCAGTTGGACAGGGGCCATAATGAAGGCCGACACTGAAGCTTTCTTT
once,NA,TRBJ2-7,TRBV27,CASSKSGVSYEQYF,TGTGCCAGCAGTAAATCGGGGGTCTCCTACGAGCAGTACTTC
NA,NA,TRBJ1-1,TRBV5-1,CASSLAGRNTEAFF,TGCGCCAGCAGCTTGGCGGGGAGGAACACTGAAGCTTTCTTT
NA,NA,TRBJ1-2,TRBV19,CASSIDLGQLYGYTF,TGTGCCAGTAGTATAGATCTGGGGCAGCTCTATGGCTACACCTTC
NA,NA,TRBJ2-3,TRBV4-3,CASSQKARISTDTQYF,TGCGCCAGCAGCCAAAAAGCCCGAATAAGCACAGATACGCAGTATTTT